This T cell receptor (beta chain) was found in a study of PD-1 blockade in classical Hodgkin lymphoma. General study findings and limits: Complete responders' diversity at baseline resembled that of newly diagnosed patients. Possible causes of repertoire differences, disease activity or prior therapy, remain undefined.

Here immunoSEQ multiplex PCR was the method, and the copy in TCRdb shows in-frame clones only, minus some. The top ten hold about 15% of the sample, which has more than 30,000 clones, over 60% seen once. CDR1 and CDR2 from the germline V gene are SGHDT and YYEEEE. There are 16 residues in the CDR3. With 4 bases removed from V and 5 bases from J, the gap between germline ends came to 18 bases. Every single patient, without exception, relapsed after autologous stem cell transplantation, and brentuximab vedotin exposure varied. Details on this clone: Its antigen remains unidentified.

The V gene is TRBV5-6, the J gene TRBJ2-2; tentatively, D is TRBD1 or TRBD2 (5 bases each). Sequences were derived from peripheral blood mononuclear cells (PBMCs), sampled before the second cycle of nivolumab. The TCR was taken from a human donor with classical Hodgkin lymphoma. The CDR3, as DNA: TGTGCCAGCAGCCGGACTGGGCAGGGTGGGACCGGGGAGCTGTTTTTT. The encoded protein is CASSRTGQGGTGELFF.